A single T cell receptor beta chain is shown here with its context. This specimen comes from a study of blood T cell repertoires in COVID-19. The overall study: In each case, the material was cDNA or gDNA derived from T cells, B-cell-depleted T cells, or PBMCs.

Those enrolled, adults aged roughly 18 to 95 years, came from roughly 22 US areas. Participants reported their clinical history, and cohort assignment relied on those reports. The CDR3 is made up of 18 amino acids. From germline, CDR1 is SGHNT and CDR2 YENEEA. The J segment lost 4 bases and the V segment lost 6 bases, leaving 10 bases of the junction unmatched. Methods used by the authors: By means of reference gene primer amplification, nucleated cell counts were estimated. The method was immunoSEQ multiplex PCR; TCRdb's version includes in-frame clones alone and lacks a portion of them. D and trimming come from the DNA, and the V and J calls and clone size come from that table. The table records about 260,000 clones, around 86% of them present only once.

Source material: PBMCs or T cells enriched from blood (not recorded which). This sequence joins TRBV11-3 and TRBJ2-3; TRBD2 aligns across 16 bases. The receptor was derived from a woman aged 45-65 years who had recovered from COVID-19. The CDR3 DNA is TGTGCCAGCAGTTCTCCGGGACTAGCGGGGGGGCTACCAGATACGCAGTATTTT. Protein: CASSSPGLAGGLPDTQYF.